This entry describes one T cell receptor (beta chain). The antigen is undetermined. One entry per CDR3 protein, called by TCRdb with MiXCR from the 5' RACE reads. The sample shows about 470,000 distinct CDR3 sequences, approximately 18% of them seen only once. These data originate in a study of T-cell memory formation after mild COVID-19. Whole-study context: Largely, the TCR clusters proved donor specific.

Study findings and constraints: The pre-infection memory compartment contained some responding clones, suggesting cross-reactive memory joined.

V was pared by 4 bases and J by 9 bases, with 2 bases of the junction left unmatched. CDR1 is SEHNR, CDR2 FQNEAQ, per germline (reference sequence). The length of the CDR3 is 12 residues. The sequence derives from an adult woman who had mild COVID-19 (a few samples of this study predate the infection). Cell type and time point are not known. The sequenced material came from PBMCs or a T cell subset sorted from them (not recorded which). The chain links TRBV7-9 to TRBJ2-3; 9 positions match TRBD2. The CDR3 region has the DNA TGTGCCAGCAGCTCGGGACTAGCCACGCAGTATTTT. Protein: CASSSGLATQYF.